This T cell receptor beta chain was sequenced for a study of beta chain features in type 1 diabetes. Overall study findings and caveats: Patients with type 1 diabetes carried fewer insertions and had more deletions at their VDJ junctions. In all four CD4+ subsets, TCRB CDR3 length was significantly, moderately reduced in type 1 diabetes.

It was via CD45RO/CCR7/CD25/CD127/CD95/CD27 that CD4+ naive, central memory, regulatory and stem cell-like memory cells were sorted. CDR3 length equals 13 residues. The germline V and J ends were trimmed by 5 bases and 1 base, with 8 bases remaining between them. Germline V lookup: CDR1 SGHTA, CDR2 FQGNSA. To note about this clone: Its antigen remains unidentified. The sample contains more than one DNA sequence encoding this CDR3.

cDNA synthesis used the whole RNA isolate, giving expressed TCRB sequences. The table came from immunoSEQ multiplex PCR; TCRdb's copy has only in-frame clones and leaves some out. The data contain hundreds of thousands of clones, 55% to 70% of them singletons. This TCR was sampled from a man aged 25-45 years in good health. The specimen was naive CD4+ T cells from blood. This rearrangement joins TRBV7-2 to TRBJ2-5; no clear D gene. In DNA, the CDR3 is TGTGCCAGCAGCCCGCGGACCCAAGAGACCCAGTACTTC. It is translated as CASSPRTQETQYF.